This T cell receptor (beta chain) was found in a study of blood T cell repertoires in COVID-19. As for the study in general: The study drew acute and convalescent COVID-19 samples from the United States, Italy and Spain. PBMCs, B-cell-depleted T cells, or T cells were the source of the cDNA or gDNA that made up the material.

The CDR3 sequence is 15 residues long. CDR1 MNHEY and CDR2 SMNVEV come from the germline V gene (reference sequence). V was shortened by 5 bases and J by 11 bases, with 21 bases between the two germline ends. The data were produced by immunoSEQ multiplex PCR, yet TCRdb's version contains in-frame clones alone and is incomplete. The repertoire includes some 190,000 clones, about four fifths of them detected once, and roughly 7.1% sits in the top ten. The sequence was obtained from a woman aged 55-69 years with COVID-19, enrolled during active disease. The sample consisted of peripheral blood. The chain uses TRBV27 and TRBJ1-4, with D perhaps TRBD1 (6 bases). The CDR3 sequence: CASSTMGGAWDKLFF. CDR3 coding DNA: TGTGCCAGCAGTACCATGGGGGGGGCTTGGGATAAACTGTTTTTT.